A selection of T cell receptor beta chains follows, all from one sample in a study of T-cell reconstitution after alpha-beta-depleted transplantation in children. TCRdb fed the PCR reads into MiXCR, producing one record per CDR3 protein. The sample comprises some 440,000 distinct CDR3 sequences, roughly 15% of which are singletons, and around 28% rests with the top ten. Source: PBMCs, mostly from graft donor cells, taken 360 days after TCRalphabeta/CD19-depleted stem cell transplant. The receptors stem from a boy under three years old who had a stem cell transplant for Wiskott-Aldrich syndrome, so the T cells may come from the graft donor. CDR3s include the opening cysteine and the closing phenylalanine or tryptophan. The order of the fields is J gene, clone size, V gene, D gene, CDR3 DNA, CDR3 protein. The D gene is left open where the match is weak. Clone size appears in some rows only: once, few, many, or a class for an expanded clone.

TRBJ1-2,.,TRBV10-3,.,TGTGCCATCAGGCCGGGACACCCCTCAGGGGGCTACACCTTC,CAIRPGHPSGGYTF
TRBJ2-1,.,TRBV7-9,.,TGTGCCAGCATCACAGGGTGGTCGGAAGACAATGAGCAGTTCTTC,CASITGWSEDNEQFF
TRBJ2-7,few,TRBV4-1,.,TGCGCCAGCAGCCAATACATAAACAGCGTCACCTACGAGCAGTACTTC,CASSQYINSVTYEQYF
TRBJ2-7,few,TRBV5-1,TRBD1,TGCGCCAGCAGCTTTAACCGGGACAGGGGGAAAGCAACGTTTTACGAGCAGTACTTC,CASSFNRDRGKATFYEQYF
TRBJ1-1,.,TRBV29-1,.,TGCAGCGTTGAAGTCCAGGGCCTGAACACTGAAGCTTTCTTT,CSVEVQGLNTEAFF
TRBJ1-5,few,TRBV7-2,.,TGTGCCAGCAGCTTAGCGAGTGCGCAGCCCCAGCATTTT,CASSLASAQPQHF
TRBJ2-1,few,TRBV7-2,.,TGTGCCAGCAGCCCAGCTAGGGACCTATGGTTCTTC,CASSPARDLWFF
TRBJ2-2,.,TRBV5-1,.,TGCGCCAGCAGCCCCCCCTCCCTTGCGACCGGGGAGCTGTTTTTT,CASSPPSLATGELFF
TRBJ2-7,.,TRBV6-5,.,TGTGCCAGCAGTTACCTTAGGGACACCAGCTCCTACGAGCAGTACTTC,CASSYLRDTSSYEQYF
TRBJ2-1,.,TRBV2,TRBD1,TGTGCCAGCAGAAGAGTCCCACAGGGGTATGGCTACAATGAGCAGTTCTTC,CASRRVPQGYGYNEQFF
TRBJ1-1,few,TRBV4-2,.,TGTGCCAGCAGCCAAGAAAACAAGGGTACTGAAGCTTTCTTT,CASSQENKGTEAFF
TRBJ2-1,few,TRBV20-1,.,TGCAGTGCTAGATTCCCGGGCCTTCGAGGGAATGAGCAGTTCTTC,CSARFPGLRGNEQFF
TRBJ2-7,.,TRBV20-1,TRBD1,TGCAGTGCCCCAGACAGGGGGCTTACGTACGAGCAGTACTTC,CSAPDRGLTYEQYF
TRBJ1-6,many,TRBV5-1,.,TGCGCCAGCAGCTTGGACTCCAGAGGGCGGCTCCCTAATTCACCCCTCCACTTT,CASSLDSRGRLPNSPLHF
TRBJ2-5,.,TRBV4-1,TRBD2,TGCGCCAGCAGCCAAGATAGGCTAGCGGCCGTAACCCAAGAGACCCAGTACTTC,CASSQDRLAAVTQETQYF
TRBJ2-1,few,TRBV4-2,TRBD2,TGTGCCAGCAGCCCAAAAGCGGGGGGCGTACCTACGAGCTCCTACAATGAGCAGTTCTTC,CASSPKAGGVPTSSYNEQFF
TRBJ2-3,.,TRBV7-9,TRBD1,TGTGCCAGCAGCTCCGACAGGGTGGACACAGATACGCAGTATTTT,CASSSDRVDTDTQYF
TRBJ2-1,few,TRBV10-3,TRBD1,TGTGCCGTCATCTCTGGCAGGGGGCACAATGAGCAGTTCTTC,CAVISGRGHNEQFF
TRBJ2-2,few,TRBV30,.,TGTGCCTGGAGTGTTTGGTCAAGCACCGGGGAGCTGTTTTTT,CAWSVWSSTGELFF
TRBJ2-3,few,TRBV28,TRBD1,TGTGCCAGCAGTTTAGTCTCCTCCGGGACAGTCACAGATACGCAGTATTTT,CASSLVSSGTVTDTQYF
TRBJ2-1,few,TRBV12-3/TRBV12-4,TRBD2,TGTGCCAGCAGTCCACTTGGACTAGCGGGCTCCTACAATGAGCAGTTCTTC,CASSPLGLAGSYNEQFF
TRBJ2-5,.,TRBV10-3,.,TGTGCCATCAGTCCCTTCTGGGATGAGACCCAGTACTTC,CAISPFWDETQYF
TRBJ2-3,few,TRBV6-1,TRBD2,TGTGCCAGCAGCGCACTAGCGGGAGGGACCAAAAGCACAGATACGCAGTATTTT,CASSALAGGTKSTDTQYF
TRBJ2-7,.,TRBV7-2,.,TGTGCCAGCAGCCCCGGTCCGGGACTCCCCTCCTACGAGCAGTACTTC,CASSPGPGLPSYEQYF
TRBJ2-1,many,TRBV6-5,.,TGTGCCAGCAGTTCATGGACGTTCAGTGAGCAGTTCTTC,CASSSWTFSEQFF
TRBJ2-7,many,TRBV3-1,.,TGTGCCAGCAGCCCCCCAGGGTGGTCCTACGAGCAGTACTTC,CASSPPGWSYEQYF
TRBJ2-1,few,TRBV5-1,TRBD2,TGCGCCAGCAGCCCGGTCCCTACTAGCGGGAGGAGATGGGAGCAGTTCTTC,CASSPVPTSGRRWEQFF
TRBJ1-5,many,TRBV27,TRBD1,TGTGCCAGCAGTTTATTGTGGACAGGGGGCAATCAGCCCCAGCATTTT,CASSLLWTGGNQPQHF
TRBJ2-2,few,TRBV7-9,.,TGTGCCAGCAGCATCAATTCCGGGACGCCTACCGGGGAGCTGTTTTTT,CASSINSGTPTGELFF
TRBJ2-1,.,TRBV7-8,.,TGTGCCAGCAGCTCCCGGCTCCGTCTTAATGAGCAGTTCTTC,CASSSRLRLNEQFF
TRBJ2-7,few,TRBV4-3,.,TGCGCCAGCAGCCAAGATTGGAGCGAGCAGTACTTC,CASSQDWSEQYF
TRBJ2-2,.,TRBV6-6,TRBD2,TGTGCCATCAGCGGGATAAACACCGGGGAGCTGTTTTTT,CAISGINTGELFF
TRBJ1-2,few,TRBV12-3/TRBV12-4,.,TGTGCCAGCAGTTTGGGCTACAGGGACGGCTACACCTTC,CASSLGYRDGYTF
TRBJ2-7,.,TRBV15,.,TGTGCCACCAGCAGAGACCGGGCCCCTCTAAAAGCCTACGAGCAGTACTTC,CATSRDRAPLKAYEQYF
TRBJ2-1,few,TRBV5-1,.,TGCGCCAGCAGCCTATGGGGGACCGGTCACAATGAGCAGTTCTTC,CASSLWGTGHNEQFF
TRBJ2-7,.,TRBV20-1,TRBD1,TGCAGTGCTAGAAGACAGGGAATCTACGAGCAGTACTTC,CSARRQGIYEQYF
TRBJ2-4,few,TRBV20-1,.,TGCAGTGCTTTACAGTGCCTAGCCAAAAACATTCAGTACTTC,CSALQCLAKNIQYF
TRBJ2-3,few,TRBV24-1,TRBD1,TGTGCCACCAGTGACTGGGACAGGGCGGGCACAGATACGCAGTATTTT,CATSDWDRAGTDTQYF
TRBJ1-2,.,TRBV15,TRBD1,TGTGCCACCAGCAGAGTGGGACAGGGAGAAGGCTACACCTTC,CATSRVGQGEGYTF
TRBJ2-7,.,TRBV6-1,TRBD2,TGTGCCAGCAGGGAAAGGAGCCTAGCGGTGTCCTACGAGCAGTACTTC,CASRERSLAVSYEQYF
TRBJ2-3,.,TRBV29-1,.,TGCAGCGTTAGACGGGTTACGCAGTATTTT,CSVRRVTQYF
TRBJ2-7,.,TRBV7-8,.,TGTGCCAGCAGCTTAGATGTCGTAGGGGTTAAGTCCTACGAGCAGTACTTC,CASSLDVVGVKSYEQYF
TRBJ2-7,few,TRBV28,.,TGTGCCAGCCAAACGAGGGCCCCCTACGAGCAGTACTTC,CASQTRAPYEQYF